A selection of T cell receptor beta chains follows, all from one sample in a study of glioma-infiltrating T cells. TCRdb redid the calling of the multiplex PCR reads with MiXCR, one entry per CDR3 protein. The repertoire consists of roughly 200,000 distinct CDR3 sequences, with about 31% occurring once and the leading ten covering roughly a fifth. Sequenced sample: glioma tissue, nonneoplastic brain tissue, or PBMCs (not recorded which). The source of these receptors is a human donor with low-grade glioma or glioblastoma, undergoing nonglioma brain surgery, or in good health (not recorded which). CDR3s include the opening cysteine and the closing phenylalanine or tryptophan. The D gene is left open where the match is weak. Size values are once, few and many counts, or a class for expanded clones, and some rows have none.

V	J	size	D	CDR3	DNA
TRBV18	TRBJ2-7	many	-	CASSPSTGEYEQYF	TGTGCCAGCTCACCATCGACAGGAGAGTACGAGCAGTACTTC
TRBV28	TRBJ2-3	many	-	CASSLVKPDTQYF	TGTGCCAGCAGTTTAGTTAAGCCAGATACGCAGTATTTT
TRBV27	TRBJ2-1	many	-	CASRAGTEYNEQFF	TGTGCCAGCAGAGCCGGGACGGAATACAATGAGCAGTTCTTC
TRBV5-5	TRBJ1-6	few	-	CASSLSVRLNSPLHF	TGTGCCAGCAGCTTGTCCGTCAGGCTCAATTCACCCCTCCACTTT
TRBV11-2	TRBJ1-1	few	TRBD1	CASSLGTGGNRNTEAFF	TGTGCCAGCAGCTTGGGGACAGGGGGCAATAGGAACACTGAAGCTTTCTTT
TRBV20-1	TRBJ2-1	many	TRBD2	CSATGLAGHNEQFF	TGCAGTGCTACGGGACTAGCGGGCCACAATGAGCAGTTCTTC
TRBV6-2/TRBV6-3	TRBJ2-7	many	-	CASRKDGTYEQYF	TGTGCCAGCAGAAAAGACGGGACCTACGAGCAGTACTTC
TRBV24-1	TRBJ2-2	-	-	CATSGLAGQLANTGELFF	TGTGCCACCAGTGGATTGGCGGGACAACTCGCGAACACCGGGGAGCTGTTTTTT
TRBV13	TRBJ2-7	few	-	CASSLGQGDEQYF	TGTGCCAGCAGCTTAGGGCAGGGCGACGAGCAGTACTTC
TRBV20-1	TRBJ2-3	many	TRBD2	CSATPGAGGGNTQYF	TGCAGTGCTACCCCCGGAGCGGGGGGGGGAAATACGCAGTATTTT
TRBV19	TRBJ1-1	many	TRBD1	CASSMTGQWNTEAFF	TGTGCCAGTAGTATGACGGGACAGTGGAACACTGAAGCTTTCTTT
TRBV12-3/TRBV12-4	TRBJ1-1	-	-	CASTWGMNTKAFF	TGTGCCAGCACATGGGGCATGAACACTAAAGCTTTCTTT
TRBV12-3/TRBV12-4	TRBJ1-4	-	-	CASSVSYKKLFF	TGTGCCAGCAGTGTGTCTTATAAAAAACTGTTTTTT
TRBV20-1	TRBJ2-7	-	TRBD2	CSASLAGGHYEQYF	TGCAGTGCTTCACTAGCGGGAGGGCACTACGAGCAGTACTTC
TRBV2	TRBJ2-2	-	TRBD1	CASSYRGYRGPRGTGELFF	TGTGCCAGCAGTTATCGCGGTTACAGGGGGCCCCGTGGCACCGGGGAGCTGTTTTTT
TRBV20-1	TRBJ1-6	-	-	CSARVEQLLDSPLHF	TGCAGTGCTAGAGTCGAACAGCTCTTAGATTCACCACTCCACTTT
TRBV27	TRBJ2-7	medium-sized	TRBD1	CASSQVGTVYEQYF	TGTGCCAGCAGTCAAGTTGGGACAGTATACGAGCAGTACTTC
TRBV20-1	TRBJ2-3	many	TRBD2	CSAQGLTGRSTDTQYF	TGCAGTGCTCAAGGCCTAACCGGGAGGAGCACAGATACGCAGTATTTT
TRBV5-4	TRBJ2-7	many	-	CASSSAGLTYEQYF	TGTGCCAGCAGCTCCGCGGGACTCACCTACGAGCAGTACTTC
TRBV6-4	TRBJ2-3	many	TRBD1	CASSEAGTGVTDTQYF	TGTGCCAGCAGTGAAGCGGGGACAGGGGTAACAGATACGCAGTATTTT
TRBV7-6	TRBJ1-1	many	-	CASSPRTSGQNTEAFF	TGTGCCAGCAGCCCACGGACCTCCGGTCAGAACACTGAAGCTTTCTTT
TRBV5-1	TRBJ1-2	many	-	CASSLSPGEGDYGYTF	TGCGCCAGCAGCTTGTCCCCAGGGGAGGGAGACTATGGCTACACCTTC
TRBV29-1	TRBJ2-7	few	-	CSVLSGQQSSYEQYF	TGCAGCGTCCTATCGGGGCAGCAGAGCTCCTACGAGCAGTACTTC
TRBV7-9	TRBJ2-1	many	TRBD2	CASSLGTSGVNNEQFF	TGTGCCAGCAGCCTCGGGACTAGCGGGGTTAACAATGAGCAGTTCTTC
TRBV10-3	TRBJ2-7	many	TRBD2	CAIRGTSEGSYEQYF	TGTGCCATCAGGGGAACTAGCGAAGGAAGCTACGAGCAGTACTTC
TRBV3-1	TRBJ2-2	few	-	CASSQAGDTGELFF	TGTGCCAGCAGCCAAGCTGGGGACACCGGGGAGCTGTTTTTT
TRBV5-4	TRBJ2-1	many	-	CASSLSDEQFF	TGTGCCAGCAGCTTGTCGGATGAGCAGTTCTTC
TRBV27	TRBJ1-2	-	-	CASSLSVTGLYVYTF	TGTGCCAGCAGTTTATCGGTTACAGGGCTCTATGTCTATACCTTC
TRBV5-5	TRBJ2-3	many	TRBD2	CASSPTSGRVTDTQYF	TGTGCCAGCAGCCCTACTAGCGGGAGGGTTACAGATACGCAGTATTTT
TRBV30	TRBJ2-5	few	-	CAWSSVRETQYF	TGTGCCTGGAGTAGCGTTCGAGAGACCCAGTACTTC
TRBV4-1	TRBJ2-4	-	-	CASSQGADNTKNIQYF	TGCGCCAGCAGCCAAGGGGCAGACAATACCAAAAACATCCAGTACTTC
TRBV9	TRBJ2-1	-	-	CASSVGRGSSYNEQFF	TGTGCCAGCAGCGTAGGACGAGGGAGCTCCTACAATGAGCAGTTCTTC
TRBV7-2	TRBJ2-7	-	-	CASSSHGFISSYEQYF	TGTGCCAGCAGCTCCCATGGGTTCATCAGCTCCTACGAGCAGTACTTC
TRBV12-3/TRBV12-4	TRBJ1-1	many	-	CASTNMNTEAFF	TGTGCCAGCACAAACATGAACACTGAAGCTTTCTTT
TRBV7-2	TRBJ2-1	many	-	CASSKQFRDPHNEQFF	TGTGCCAGCAGTAAACAATTCCGGGACCCACACAATGAGCAGTTCTTC
TRBV7-6	TRBJ2-1	-	-	CASSPGGRGLSYNEQFF	TGTGCCAGCAGCCCGGGCGGGCGGGGACTCTCCTACAATGAGCAGTTCTTC
TRBV6-6	TRBJ2-6	few	-	CAISSSGANVLTF	TGTGCCATCAGTTCCTCTGGGGCCAACGTCCTGACTTTC
TRBV29-1	TRBJ2-3	-	TRBD2	CSATGGLAREGSLDTQYF	TGCAGCGCTACCGGAGGGCTAGCCCGGGAGGGCTCACTAGATACGCAGTATTTT
TRBV7-2	TRBJ1-1	many	-	CASSPAGTVNTEAFF	TGTGCCAGCAGTCCGGCGGGGACGGTGAACACTGAAGCTTTCTTT
TRBV4-1	TRBJ2-3	many	-	CASSPGWDHTDTQYF	TGCGCCAGCAGCCCCGGATGGGACCACACAGATACGCAGTATTTT
TRBV4-1	TRBJ1-6	-	-	CASSQDGPGPGSYNSPLHF	TGCGCCAGCAGCCAAGATGGTCCCGGGCCGGGGTCCTATAATTCACCCCTCCACTTT
TRBV5-6	TRBJ2-1	-	TRBD2	CASFPSGRPGAYNEQFF	TGTGCCAGCTTCCCTAGCGGGAGGCCTGGGGCCTACAATGAGCAGTTCTTC
TRBV28	TRBJ2-6	few	TRBD2	CASSSGGEIPSGANVLTF	TGTGCCAGCAGCTCGGGAGGGGAGATCCCCTCTGGGGCCAACGTCCTGACTTTC
TRBV20-1	TRBJ2-7	-	TRBD2	CSASSGLVSEQYF	TGCAGTGCTAGCTCGGGACTAGTCTCCGAGCAGTACTTC
TRBV2	TRBJ1-6	many	TRBD1	CASSEERGRNSPLHF	TGTGCCAGCAGTGAGGAAAGGGGGCGAAATTCACCCCTCCACTTT
TRBV6-1	TRBJ1-2	medium-sized	-	CASSDNYGYTF	TGTGCCAGCAGTGATAACTATGGCTACACCTTC